A single sample gave rise to the 15 T cell receptor beta chains below, sequenced in a study of glioma-infiltrating T cells. TCR alpha and beta CDR3 regions were amplified from RNA using iRepertoire nested multiplex PCR. TCRdb reprocessed the multiplex PCR reads with MiXCR, giving one entry per CDR3 protein. Altogether 400,000 or so distinct CDR3 sequences are present, roughly two fifths being singletons, with the ten largest covering 12%. Sequenced input: glioma tissue, nonneoplastic brain tissue, or PBMCs (not recorded which). These receptors originate from a human donor with low-grade glioma or glioblastoma, undergoing nonglioma brain surgery, or in good health (not recorded which).

This chain connects TRBV2 to TRBJ1-5; 10 nucleotides match TRBD1. After removal of 7 bases from V and 2 bases from J, the junction contained 5 bases not matched to a gene. The germline gives CDR1 SNHLY, CDR2 FYNNEI. This CDR3 spans 15 amino acids. This CDR3 is CASTLGQGGNQPQHF. CDR3 DNA sequence: TGTGCCAGCACCCTAGGACAGGGGGGCAATCAGCCCCAGCATTTT.

Notes on this clonotype: The junction and the germline gene differ at one end; a read error may be behind it. The chain carries TRBV19 and TRBJ2-1; 7 bases line up with TRBD2. This CDR3 contains 17 residues. Per germline, CDR1 LNHDA and CDR2 SQIVND (reference sequence). The CDR3 here is CASSIGYGEGYYNDQFF. The DNA for the CDR3 is TGTGCCAGTAGTATAGGTTACGGGGAGGGGTACTACAATGACCAGTTCTTC.

The chain links TRBV2 to TRBJ1-1; D call uncertain. Germline CDR1 SNHLY, CDR2 FYNNEI. There are 12 residues in the CDR3. The ends were cut back, 10 bases at V and 6 bases at J, with 15 bases in the middle. CDR3 bases: TGTGCCACCGGCACTACCGGAGCTGAAGCTTTCTTT. This encodes CATGTTGAEAFF. Based on the CDR3 plus reference TRBV2 and TRBJ1-1, the full variable domain is EPEVTQTPSHQVTQMGQEVILRCVPISNHLYFYWYRQILGQKVEFLVSFYNNEISEKSEIFDDQFSVERPDGSNFTLKIRSTKLEDSAMYFCATGTTGAEAFFGQGTRLTVV.

This clonotype was detected a few times. V gene TRBV15 combines with J gene TRBJ2-1; D remains ambiguous. The CDR3 spans 14 residues. The V gene lost 0 bases and the J gene lost 9 bases, with 12 bases spanning the gap. CDR1 and CDR2 from the germline V gene are LNHNV and YYDKDF (reference sequence). The CDR3 bases are TGTGCCACCAGCAGAGATCTCGGGTCCGGTGAGCAGTTCTTC. Protein sequence: CATSRDLGSGEQFF.

The chain has TRBV29-1 and TRBJ2-3; the D is unclear. Germline V CDR1 and CDR2: SQVTM, ANQGSEA. The V end lost 4 bases, the J end lost 0 bases, and 8 bases lay between the germline ends. The CDR3 is 13 amino acids. The CDR3 loop reads CSVGALSTDTQYF. The CDR3 DNA follows: TGCAGCGTTGGTGCGTTGAGCACAGATACGCAGTATTTT.

This clonotype was observed many times. CDR3 residues: CASSPATGVYGYTF. CDR3 bases: TGTGCCAGCAGTCCGGCGACAGGGGTGTATGGCTACACCTTC. V and J are TRBV28 and TRBJ1-2; TRBD1 matches 8 bases. The CDR3 loop spans 14 amino acids. Germline CDR1 MDHEN, CDR2 SYDVKM. The junction had 7 bases not matched to a gene; V was cut back by 5 bases and J by 5 bases.

To note about this clonotype: Because it lacks the conserved phenylalanine or tryptophan at the end, this CDR3 is likely a read error. V is TRBV25-1 and J is TRBJ2-5; 9 bases map to TRBD2. Germline trimming cut 6 bases from V and 5 bases from J; bases unmatched to any gene: 7. Germline-derived CDR1 and CDR2 are MGHDK and SYGVNS. The CDR3 length is 14 residues. For the CDR3, the DNA is TGTGCCAGCAGCCCACTAGCGGGTGGGGAGACCCAGTACTTA. Translated: CASSPLAGGETQYL.

The V and J genes are TRBV18 and TRBJ1-5; 8 positions agree with TRBD1. CDR3 size: 16 residues. Germline-derived CDR1 and CDR2 are KGHSH and LQKENI. Trimming took 6 bases from V and 0 from J; bases not matched to a gene: 7. The CDR3 loop reads CASSPDRGSSNQPQHF. The DNA of the CDR3 is TGTGCCAGCTCGCCAGACAGGGGATCTAGCAATCAGCCCCAGCATTTT.

This clonotype has only a few counts. The chain joins TRBV27 to TRBJ2-7; TRBD2 aligns across 10 bases. Germline values: CDR1 MNHEY, CDR2 SMNVEV (reference sequence). The V and J ends lost 2 bases and 7 bases, in that order; junction bases with no gene match: 11. The CDR3 has 16 amino acids. The CDR3 loop is CASSLLAGDNGGEQYF. CDR3 DNA sequence: TGTGCCAGCAGTTTACTAGCGGGAGATAACGGGGGTGAGCAGTACTTC.

V is TRBV6-5 and J is TRBJ2-1; D call uncertain. V was pared by 2 bases and J by 6 bases, with 8 bases between. The CDR3 sequence is 13 residues long. Germline CDR1 MNHEY, CDR2 SVGAGI. The CDR3 DNA is TGTGCCAGCAGTTACGGGTCTCTCAATGAGCAGTTCTTC. This gives the protein CASSYGSLNEQFF.

This clonotype came up a few times. The genes are TRBV20-1 and TRBJ2-5, with 14 bases that match TRBD2. Trimming cost V 6 bases and J 4 bases; bases outside gene matches: 4. The CDR3 sequence is 14 residues long. Germline V lookup: CDR1 DFQATT, CDR2 SNEGSKA (reference sequence). The CDR3 sequence: CSAGLAGGGETQYF. The CDR3 DNA follows: TGCAGTGCAGGACTAGCGGGAGGAGGAGAGACCCAGTACTTC.

The chain joins TRBV5-4 to TRBJ2-2; D may be TRBD1 (5 bases). Trimming stripped 6 bases from V and 5 bases from J, with 8 bases between. Germline V CDR1 and CDR2: SGHNT, YYREEE (reference sequence). CDR3 length equals 12 residues. The CDR3 nucleotides are TGTGCCAGCATAGGGGTTACCGGGGAGCTGTTTTTT. As protein: CASIGVTGELFF. The whole variable domain, remainder taken from reference TRBV5-4 and TRBJ2-2, is ETGVTQSPTHLIKTRGQQVTLRCSSQSGHNTVSWYQQALGQGPQFIFQYYREEENGRGNFPPRFSGLQFPNYSSELNVNALELDDSALYLCASIGVTGELFFGEGSRLTVL.

This clonotype has just a few counts. The rearrangement links TRBV20-1 to TRBJ2-2, with no clear D. The germline V gene encodes CDR1 DFQATT and CDR2 SNEGSKA (reference sequence). V was pared by 1 base and J by 6 bases, with 3 bases between. This CDR3 contains 11 residues. In DNA, the CDR3 is TGCAGTGCTAGAGTTTCCGGGGAGCTGTTTTTT. It encodes CSARVSGELFF.

The chain carries TRBV28 and TRBJ2-1; TRBD2 matches 13 bases. The CDR3 covers 18 residues. Germline loops: CDR1 MDHEN, CDR2 SYDVKM. V lost 4 bases and J lost 9; bases outside the gene matches: 15. CDR3 protein: CASSSREGLAGVRGEQFF. CDR3 bases: TGTGCCAGCAGTTCCAGGGAAGGACTAGCGGGAGTTCGGGGTGAGCAGTTCTTC.

This clonotype was counted between two and nine times. CDR3 sequence reads: CASSLSGQPYEQYF. In DNA form, the CDR3 reads TGTGCCAGCAGTTTATCGGGACAACCGTACGAGCAGTACTTC. The chain carries TRBV12-3 or TRBV12-4 and TRBJ2-7, with a possible D match to TRBD1 (6 bases). CDR3 size: 14 residues. V lost 2 bases, J lost 4 bases, and 12 bases lay in between.